This T cell receptor (beta chain) was captured by sequencing in a study of Ad26.COV2.S vaccination and SARS-CoV-2 variants. Treatment described: around 19 received Ad26.COV2.S at low or high dose, single or two shots; 5 received placebo; per-sample allocation not given. Samples were taken on day 63 after the first vaccine or placebo injection. Recruitment in Boston yielded a donor of adult age, 18-55 years. Here immunoSEQ multiplex PCR was the method, and the copy in TCRdb shows in-frame clones only, minus some. The sample holds fewer than 500,000 clones, about nine tenths seen once. The junction had 7 bases not matched to a gene; V was cut back by 7 bases and J by 3 bases. CDR3 length equals 13 residues. Germline CDR1 reads SGHDT; CDR2 reads YYEEEE.

The rearrangement joins TRBV5-6 to TRBJ2-7, with 7 bases lining up with TRBD2. The sequence was collected from a person aged 18 to 59 who received the Ad26.COV2.S COVID-19 vaccine or a placebo. The sequencing used peripheral blood, collected in a trial of Ad26.COV2.S vaccine versus placebo. In nucleotides, the CDR3 is TGTGCCAGCTCCTGGGGAGGGAACTACGAGCAGTACTTC. Translation: CASSWGGNYEQYF.